This T cell receptor (beta chain) was captured by sequencing in a study of blood T cell repertoires in COVID-19. Study-wide context: Collection of acute and convalescent COVID-19 samples took place in the United States, Italy and Spain. PBMCs, B-cell-depleted T cells, or T cells were the source of the cDNA or gDNA that made up the material.

This CDR3 contains 12 residues. Germline assignment: CDR1 GTSNPN and CDR2 SVGIG (reference sequence). Trimming stripped 3 bases from V and 5 bases from J, with 10 bases between. As handled by the study authors: Amplification with reference gene primers provided the estimates of nucleated cell counts. Method: immunoSEQ multiplex PCR; TCRdb's copy keeps in-frame clones and lacks some. For V, J and clone size, that table is used; D and trimming come from the DNA. Of about 28,000 clones in the sample, roughly 80% were seen once. The chain carries TRBV30 and TRBJ2-5; D is perhaps TRBD2 (5 bases). The sequence derives from a woman aged 60-75 years with acute or convalescent COVID-19. The source material was peripheral blood. This chain's CDR3 is CAWSGPGETQYF. The CDR3 DNA reads TGTGCCTGGAGCGGCCCGGGGGAGACCCAGTACTTC.